This T cell receptor beta chain came from a study of beta chain features in type 1 diabetes. The entirety of the isolated RNA underwent reverse transcription, so expressed TCRB transcripts were sequenced. Libraries were prepared by immunoSEQ multiplex PCR; TCRdb keeps only in-frame clonotypes and omits some of them. Of roughly 450,000 clones detected, around 10% appear once; the ten largest clones hold more than 0.045%. Study-level findings and limits: PCR might favor shorter templates, equally in patients and controls.

After removal of 2 bases from V and 0 bases from J, the junction contained 2 bases not matched to a gene. The CDR3 covers 17 residues. Germline V gives CDR1 LGHNA, CDR2 YNFKEQ. This clone turned up a few times. Its antigen is undetermined. Sequencing was performed on naive CD4+ T cells from blood. The rearrangement links TRBV4-2 to TRBJ2-6; the match to TRBD1 covers 9 bases. This TCR derives from a woman aged 18-30 years in good health. This CDR3 is CASSQNRGHSGANVLTF. The CDR3 DNA follows: TGTGCCAGCAGCCAAAACAGGGGGCACTCTGGGGCCAACGTCCTGACTTTC.